This paragraph covers one T cell receptor (beta chain) sequence. This record comes from a study of blood T cell repertoires in COVID-19. Study information: The origin of the acute and convalescent COVID-19 samples was the United States, Italy and Spain. Sources were T cells, B-cell-depleted T cells, or PBMCs; the material itself was cDNA or gDNA.

Germline assignment: CDR1 MNHNS and CDR2 SASEGT. The V and J ends lost 3 bases and 0 bases respectively, with 16 bases between them. This CDR3 spans 17 amino acids. Per the authors' pipeline: By means of reference gene primer amplification, nucleated cell counts were estimated. Profiling relied on immunoSEQ multiplex PCR, and the TCRdb table lists in-frame clones only, not all of them. Clone size and V and J calls were adopted from that table, with D and trimming inferred from the DNA. The profile covers approximately 210,000 clones, with about 90% appearing a single time and approximately 1.2% taken by the ten largest.

The source is a man aged 30 to 39 with acute or convalescent COVID-19. The chain employs TRBV6-1 and TRBJ2-3; D might be TRBD2 (5 bases). Sample: peripheral blood. Here the CDR3 reads CASSDGVRAPSTDTQYF. The CDR3 DNA follows: TGTGCCAGCAGTGACGGTGTGAGGGCCCCTAGCACAGATACGCAGTATTTT.